This entry lists 20 T cell receptor beta chains sequenced from one sample in a study of identical twins. Using its own MiXCR run on the 5' RACE reads, TCRdb lists one record per CDR3 protein. The data show 690,000 or so distinct CDR3 sequences, 8% to 9% seen once. The same data also contributed to another study, on yellow fever vaccine responses in identical twins.

Input material: PBMCs. The receptors were gathered from a woman aged 18-29 years in good health.

For the CDR3, the DNA is TGTGCCAGCATCAAAACCCGGACCCCCGGGGAGCTGTTTTTT. It yields the protein CASIKTRTPGELFF. The V call is TRBV5-8, the J call TRBJ2-2; D uncertain. CDR1 SGHTS and CDR2 YDEGEE come from the germline V gene. Trimming took 6 bases from V and 6 from J, leaving 15 bases between them. This CDR3 has 14 amino acids.

This clonotype occurred a few times. V and J are TRBV6-1 and TRBJ1-4, with D possibly being TRBD1 (5 bases). Per germline, CDR1 MNHNS and CDR2 SASEGT. The CDR3 has 14 residues. The V end lost 6 bases, the J end lost 1 base, and 9 bases lay between the germline ends. For the CDR3, the DNA is TGTGCCAGCAGGAGGGGTGAAACTAATGAAAAACTGTTTTTT. It yields the protein CASRRGETNEKLFF.

The CDR3, as DNA: TGTGCCAGCAGTGAGACTAGCGGGAGTATTGATGAGCAGTTCTTC. Encoded protein: CASSETSGSIDEQFF. The rearrangement links TRBV6-2 or TRBV6-3 to TRBJ2-1, with 12 positions matching TRBD2. Per germline, CDR1 MNHEY and CDR2 SVGEGT. The CDR3 covers 15 residues. The V and J ends lost 5 bases and 8 bases, in that order; junction bases with no gene match: 7.

The chain carries TRBV7-9 and TRBJ1-3; 11 bases are a match to TRBD1. The V gene's germline CDR1 is SEHNR and CDR2 FQNEAQ (reference sequence). This CDR3 is 16 amino acids long. Trimming at V came to 5 bases and at J to 4 bases, leaving 7 bases not matched to a gene. CDR3 sequence (DNA): TGTGCCAGCAGCCCCGGACAGGGGGCGGCAGGAAACACCATATATTTT. This sequence encodes CASSPGQGAAGNTIYF.

This clonotype showed up just a few times. The DNA for the CDR3 is TGTGCCAGCAGCCCAAGCGGACAGGTTGGGACCGGGGAAGGCTACACCTTC. This sequence encodes CASSPSGQVGTGEGYTF. The chain employs TRBV7-9 and TRBJ1-2, with 7 nucleotides matching TRBD1. This CDR3 has 17 residues. The junction had 20 bases not matched to a gene; V was cut back by 5 bases and J by 8 bases. Germline V gene data show CDR1 as SEHNR and CDR2 as FQNEAQ (reference sequence).

This clonotype turned up a few times. The chain employs TRBV5-1 and TRBJ2-3; D is undetermined. Trimming cost V 1 base and J 4 bases, with 10 bases left between them. The length of the CDR3 is 14 residues. Germline values: CDR1 SGHRS, CDR2 YFSETQ. The CDR3 DNA sequence: TGCGCCAGCAGCTTGACGGTGCTGCCAGATACGCAGTATTTT. Its translation: CASSLTVLPDTQYF.

The CDR3: CSARDRILNQPQHF. In DNA, the CDR3 is TGCAGTGCTAGGGACAGAATCCTCAATCAGCCCCAGCATTTT. The rearrangement joins TRBV20-1 to TRBJ1-5, with a possible D match to TRBD1 (6 bases). CDR1 and CDR2 from the germline V gene are DFQATT and SNEGSKA (reference sequence). The CDR3 has 14 residues. V gave up 3 bases and J gave up 3 bases, with 12 bases separating them.

The V and J genes are TRBV28 and TRBJ2-7, with TRBD1 matching over 7 bases. The trim removed 7 bases at V and 5 bases at J, leaving 14 bases unmatched. CDR3 length equals 15 residues. Germline V lookup: CDR1 MDHEN, CDR2 SYDVKM. The CDR3 region is CASTDRVTGDDEQYF. The CDR3 DNA follows: TGTGCCAGCACCGATCGGGTAACAGGGGATGACGAGCAGTACTTC.

V usage is TRBV6-5 and J usage is TRBJ2-3; 10 bases are shared with TRBD2. Germline-derived CDR1 and CDR2 are MNHEY and SVGAGI. J gave up 2 bases and V 2 bases, and 4 bases lay outside the gene matches. CDR3 length equals 16 residues. CDR3 loop: CASSYGGLAHTDTQYF. CDR3 coding DNA: TGTGCCAGCAGTTACGGGGGACTAGCGCACACAGATACGCAGTATTTT.

This clonotype was counted many times. This chain connects TRBV7-2 to TRBJ1-5; D gene unclear. The germline V gene encodes CDR1 SGHTA and CDR2 FQGNSA. Trimming cost V 6 bases and J 4 bases, with 10 bases left between them. CDR3 length: 13 residues. CDR3 coding DNA: TGTGCCAGCAGGCGATCCGGAAATCAGCCCCAGCATTTT. Encoded protein: CASRRSGNQPQHF.

This clonotype showed up just a few times. Written as DNA, the CDR3 is TGTGCCAGCAGCCCAGGGGGGATTCTCTATGGCTACACCTTC. Translated, it gives CASSPGGILYGYTF. The J gene is TRBJ1-2, the V gene TRBV7-9, with 7 nucleotides matching TRBD1. The germline V gene encodes CDR1 SEHNR and CDR2 FQNEAQ (reference sequence). The CDR3 is made up of 14 amino acids. The V gene end was trimmed by 5 bases and the J gene end by 4 bases; junction bases not matched to a gene: 7.

The V gene is TRBV20-1, the J gene TRBJ2-7, with 7 bases aligning to TRBD2. Germline CDR1 reads DFQATT; CDR2 reads SNEGSKA (reference sequence). This CDR3 spans 16 amino acids. After removal of 3 bases from V and 0 bases from J, the junction contained 11 bases not matched to a gene. The CDR3 bases are TGCAGTGCTAGCGCGCTAGCGGAATCATACTCCTACGAGCAGTACTTC. It encodes CSASALAESYSYEQYF.

The chain has TRBV7-8 and TRBJ2-4, with D unclear. V lost 5 bases to trimming and J lost 7 bases, with 15 bases between them. Germline V lookup: CDR1 SGHVS, CDR2 FQNEAQ. There are 14 residues in the CDR3. The CDR3 DNA sequence: TGTGCCAGCAGCCCAACCCAGATAGGGAACATTCAGTACTTC. This sequence encodes CASSPTQIGNIQYF.

This clonotype was detected many times. The rearrangement links TRBV12-3 or TRBV12-4 to TRBJ2-7; no reliable D call. The CDR3 spans 11 residues. Trimming pared 3 bases from V and 6 bases from J, leaving 6 bases between. The CDR3 is CASSFNVEQYF. DNA for the CDR3: TGTGCCAGCAGTTTTAATGTCGAGCAGTACTTC.

This clonotype occurred a few times. DNA for the CDR3: TGTGCCAGCAGTTTATCGGGTACGCTGGGCGTCCGTTACGAGCAGTACTTC. It specifies CASSLSGTLGVRYEQYF. The V and J genes are TRBV27 and TRBJ2-7; no clear D. Looked up from germline, CDR1 is MNHEY and CDR2 is SMNVEV (reference sequence). This CDR3 region has 17 residues. Between the trimmed V and J ends, which lost 0 bases and 4 bases, there was a span of 19 bases.

This clonotype was recorded a few times. This chain joins TRBV5-1 and TRBJ2-6; D could derive from TRBD1 or TRBD2 (5 bases each). Per the germline V gene, CDR1 is SGHRS and CDR2 is YFSETQ. The CDR3 totals 17 residues. V was clipped by 0 bases and J by 0 bases, with 10 bases between them. CDR3 nucleotide sequence: TGCGCCAGCAGCTTGGAGGGACGGTCCTCTGGGGCCAACGTCCTGACTTTC. Translated, it gives CASSLEGRSSGANVLTF.

This clonotype was recorded at least ten times. The J gene is TRBJ2-5, the V gene TRBV28, with TRBD2 matching over 8 bases. CDR3 size: 15 residues. After removal of 2 bases from V and 3 bases from J, the junction contained 5 bases not matched to a gene. Germline V lookup: CDR1 MDHEN, CDR2 SYDVKM. This CDR3 is CASSLRSSGEETQYF. The CDR3 coding sequence is TGTGCCAGCAGTTTAAGAAGTAGCGGGGAAGAGACCCAGTACTTC. The complete variable domain, with remaining parts taken from reference TRBV28 and TRBJ2-5, reads DVKVTQSSRYLVKRTGEKVFLECVQDMDHENMFWYRQDPGLGLRLIYFSYDVKMKEKGDIPEGYSVSREKKERFSLILESASTNQTSMYLCASSLRSSGEETQYFGPGTRLLVL.

In this sample, this clonotype turned up a few times. The chain employs TRBV25-1 and TRBJ2-2, with D tentatively TRBD1 (6 bases). CDR3 length: 15 residues. In germline, CDR1 is MGHDK, CDR2 SYGVNS. V dropped 3 bases and J dropped 1 base, with 9 bases sitting between them. The CDR3 loop is CASSDPGQNTGELFF. CDR3 nucleotides: TGTGCCAGCAGTGACCCGGGACAGAACACCGGGGAGCTGTTTTTT.

This clonotype was picked up a small number of times. The chain is built from TRBV20-1 and TRBJ2-7, with D perhaps TRBD2 (6 bases). The V end was cut by 0 bases, the J end by 6 bases, with 9 bases between. The CDR3 contains 12 residues. CDR1 DFQATT and CDR2 SNEGSKA come from the germline V gene (reference sequence). The DNA of the CDR3 is TGCAGTGCTAGAGAACTAGCCGCCGAGCAGTACTTC. Translated: CSARELAAEQYF.

The chain has TRBV6-2 or TRBV6-3 and TRBJ2-7; D perhaps matches TRBD2 (5 bases). Per germline, CDR1 MNHEY and CDR2 SVGEGT. The V and J ends lost 8 bases and 9 bases respectively, with 14 bases between them. This CDR3 has 11 residues. In DNA form, the CDR3 reads TGTGCCAGCGGTAACGGACTCAGGCAGTACTTC. Protein product: CASGNGLRQYF.